Listed here are 30 T cell receptor beta chains from one sample, sequenced in a study of T cells in Graves' hyperthyroidism and ophthalmopathy. The source material, RNA transcripts, was used to amplify TCR beta CDR3 regions. A first-round RT-PCR of the TCR CDR3 used the HTBI primer set. Using its own MiXCR run on the multiplex PCR reads, TCRdb lists one record per CDR3 protein. This sample has about 690,000 distinct CDR3 sequences; 15% to 20% occur once, and the top ten carry about 16%. The sequencing sample was made of blood. The receptors originated from a man in his fifties with Graves' hyperthyroidism.

The V call is TRBV4-3, the J call TRBJ2-3, with D unclear. Germline loops: CDR1 LGHNA, CDR2 YSLEER. The CDR3 totals 14 residues. The V end lost 4 bases, the J end lost 4 bases, and 12 bases lay between the germline ends. The CDR3 DNA is TGCGCCAGCAGCCCCAGCCCCGAAGCAGATACGCAGTATTTT. Protein product: CASSPSPEADTQYF.

This clonotype came up many times. The chain uses TRBV2 and TRBJ1-5; maybe TRBD1 (6 bases). Germline V CDR1 and CDR2: SNHLY, FYNNEI. The CDR3 is 16 amino acids. The V and J ends lost 2 bases and 1 base respectively, with 12 bases between them. CDR3 DNA: TGTGCCAGCAGTGAAAATACAGGGAAGAGCAATCAGCCCCAGCATTTT. Its translation: CASSENTGKSNQPQHF.

This clonotype came up many times. The chain couples TRBV10-3 to TRBJ1-6; possible D gene TRBD1, 6 bases. Between the trimmed V and J ends, which lost 6 bases and 0 bases, there was a span of 12 bases. There are 16 residues in the CDR3. The V gene's germline CDR1 is ENHRY and CDR2 SYGVKD. CDR3 nucleotide sequence: TGTGCCATCAGCAGGACAGAAAGCTCCTATAATTCACCCCTCCACTTT. Amino acid sequence: CAISRTESSYNSPLHF.

This chain links TRBV9 with TRBJ1-2, with a weak D call TRBD1 (6 bases). This CDR3 is built from 15 residues. The V end was cut by 4 bases, the J end by 8 bases, with 21 bases between. Germline CDR1 is SGDLS and CDR2 is YYNGEE. Written as DNA, the CDR3 is TGTGCCAGCAGCTACAACAACCGGGACACAGGAGGCTACACCTTC. This translates into CASSYNNRDTGGYTF.

This clonotype was observed many times. CDR3 nucleotide sequence: TGTGCCAGCAGCCCCTCGAATCCGGGACTAGCCTTTAGCACAGATACGCAGTATTTT. Protein sequence: CASSPSNPGLAFSTDTQYF. The chain combines TRBV7-9 with TRBJ2-3, with TRBD2 matching 9 bases. CDR3 length: 19 amino acids. The J segment lost 0 bases and the V segment lost 5 bases, leaving 15 bases of the junction unmatched. CDR1 is SEHNR, CDR2 FQNEAQ, per germline (reference sequence).

This clonotype was seen more than once but under ten times. The junction and the germline gene differ at one end; a read error may be behind it. J is TRBJ2-4 and V is TRBV7-2; D is undetermined. Germline CDR1 is SGHTA and CDR2 is FQGNSA. The CDR3 extends over 15 amino acids. This chain's CDR3 is CASSRLPAAENIQYF. The DNA of the CDR3 is TGCGCCAGCAGCCGACTCCCCGCGGCAGAAAACATTCAGTACTTC.

V gene TRBV4-1 combines with J gene TRBJ1-2; the match to TRBD1 covers 9 bases. The V gene end was trimmed by 3 bases and the J gene end by 4 bases; junction bases not matched to a gene: 9. From germline, CDR1 is MGHRA and CDR2 YSYEKL. CDR3 length: 16 residues. The CDR3 loop reads CASSQENRGLSYGYTF. The CDR3 DNA sequence: TGCGCCAGCAGCCAGGAAAACAGGGGGCTTAGCTATGGCTACACCTTC.

This clonotype turned up a few times. The chain combines TRBV24-1 with TRBJ1-2; weak D call: TRBD1 (5 bases). The ends were cut back, 3 bases at V and 2 bases at J, with 12 bases in the middle. Germline assignment: CDR1 KGHDR and CDR2 SFDVKD. CDR3 size: 15 residues. As DNA, the CDR3 is TGTGCCACCAGTGATGCCAAGACAGCAAACTATGGCTACACCTTC. This sequence encodes CATSDAKTANYGYTF.

This clonotype turned up a few times. The V gene is TRBV28, the J gene TRBJ1-5; no clear D. Germline assignment: CDR1 MDHEN and CDR2 SYDVKM. The V gene lost 4 bases and the J gene lost 2 bases, with 12 bases spanning the gap. This CDR3 contains 15 residues. The CDR3 here is CASSSLTGGNQPQHF. The CDR3 DNA reads as TGTGCCAGCAGTTCGCTGACTGGTGGCAATCAGCCCCAGCATTTT. The full variable domain, rest sourced from reference TRBV28 and TRBJ1-5, is DVKVTQSSRYLVKRTGEKVFLECVQDMDHENMFWYRQDPGLGLRLIYFSYDVKMKEKGDIPEGYSVSREKKERFSLILESASTNQTSMYLCASSSLTGGNQPQHFGDGTRLSIL.

This rearrangement joins TRBV6-5 to TRBJ2-3; D not resolved. The germline CDR1 and CDR2 sequences are MNHEY and SVGAGI. This CDR3 has 15 amino acids. Trimming shortened V by 2 bases and J by 0 bases, and 9 bases separated the two germline ends. The DNA of the CDR3 is TGTGCCAGCAGTTACCGACCAGCTAGCACAGATACGCAGTATTTT. Residues: CASSYRPASTDTQYF.

This clonotype was recorded many times. J is TRBJ2-2 and V is TRBV28; 8 bases align to TRBD2. The CDR3 has 14 residues. With 6 bases clipped from V and 6 bases from J, the junction kept 6 bases outside the gene matches. From germline, CDR1 is MDHEN and CDR2 SYDVKM. In DNA form, the CDR3 reads TGTGCCAGCAGGAATAGCGGGACGGCCGGGGAGCTGTTTTTT. Encoded protein: CASRNSGTAGELFF.

This clonotype was detected many times. This chain connects TRBV5-1 to TRBJ1-1; no firm D call. The germline gives CDR1 SGHRS, CDR2 YFSETQ. The V end lost 4 bases, the J end lost 1 base, and 14 bases lay between the germline ends. The CDR3 runs 15 residues. The CDR3 reads CASSLTQTSNTEAFF. The CDR3 coding sequence is TGCGCCAGCAGCCTAACCCAGACCTCGAACACTGAAGCTTTCTTT. Looking up the rest from reference TRBV5-1 and TRBJ1-1 gives the full variable domain: KAGVTQTPRYLIKTRGQQVTLSCSPISGHRSVSWYQQTPGQGLQFLFEYFSETQRNKGNFPGRFSGRQFSNSRSEMNVSTLELGDSALYLCASSLTQTSNTEAFFGQGTRLTVV.

This chain joins TRBV6-1 and TRBJ1-1, with D maybe TRBD1 (5 bases). Trimming removed 8 bases from V and 2 bases from J, with 12 bases in between. This CDR3 is 13 amino acids long. Germline CDR1 reads MNHNS; CDR2 reads SASEGT. CDR3 coding DNA: TGTGCCAGCGGCCGGGACTTTAACACTGAAGCTTTCTTT. Translated, it gives CASGRDFNTEAFF.

This clonotype was observed at least ten times. As DNA, the CDR3 is TGTGCCAGCAGTCGGGACAGGGGTTTTGGCTACACCTTC. Its protein product is CASSRDRGFGYTF. The chain recombines TRBV12-3 or TRBV12-4 with TRBJ1-2, with 10 bases lining up with TRBD1. V shed 5 bases and J 7 bases; nucleotides not matched to a gene: 4. This CDR3 region has 13 residues.

The chain carries TRBV29-1 and TRBJ2-7, with TRBD2 identical over 8 bases. The CDR3 has 13 residues. Germline V gene sequence: CDR1 SQVTM, CDR2 ANQGSEA. V was pared by 4 bases and J by 2 bases, with 4 bases of the junction left unmatched. The CDR3: CSVGLASPYEQYF. The DNA for the CDR3 is TGCAGCGTTGGACTAGCGAGCCCCTACGAGCAGTACTTC.

This clonotype showed up many times. The J gene is TRBJ2-3, the V gene TRBV18, with a weak D call TRBD1 (6 bases). V was shortened by 5 bases and J by 1 base, with 13 bases between the two germline ends. Germline V gene sequence: CDR1 KGHSH, CDR2 LQKENI. The CDR3 totals 15 residues. The CDR3 spells CASSTGTPGTDTQYF. The CDR3 DNA follows: TGTGCCAGCTCAACCGGGACACCAGGCACAGATACGCAGTATTTT.

This clonotype was counted at least ten times. V usage is TRBV6-2 or TRBV6-3 and J usage is TRBJ2-1, with 13 positions matching TRBD2. Germline values: CDR1 MNHEY, CDR2 SVGEGT. Trimming at V came to 7 bases and at J to 7 bases, leaving 7 bases not matched to a gene. The CDR3 length is 15 residues. The DNA for the CDR3 is TGTGCCAGCACAACTAGCGGGAGGGCCATGAATGAGCAGTTCTTC. Translation gives CASTTSGRAMNEQFF.

The chain couples TRBV11-2 to TRBJ2-7, with a tentative D call TRBD2 (5 bases). Per the germline V gene, CDR1 is SGHAT and CDR2 is FQNNGV. The CDR3 length is 15 residues. V lost 5 bases, J lost 4 bases, and 18 bases lay in between. CDR3 loop: CASSLLYNGKYEQYF. CDR3 bases: TGTGCCAGCAGCCTCCTGTATAACGGGAAGTACGAGCAGTACTTC.

On this clonotype: The junction departs from germline at one end; a sequencing error may be responsible. The rearrangement uses TRBV7-3 and TRBJ2-5; TRBD2 matches 14 bases. The CDR3 totals 16 residues. Germline loops: CDR1 SGHTA, CDR2 FQGTGA. This CDR3 reads CSVARLAGGPEETQYF. The CDR3 coding sequence is TGCAGCGTGGCCCGACTAGCGGGAGGGCCTGAAGAGACCCAGTACTTC.

CDR3 nucleotide sequence: TGTGCCAGCAGCCATCCCGGGGAACCGTCGAACACCGGGGAGCTGTTTTTT. This translates into CASSHPGEPSNTGELFF. The chain employs TRBV3-1 and TRBJ2-2, with D possibly matching TRBD2 (5 bases). The CDR3 loop spans 17 amino acids. The germline gives CDR1 LGHDT, CDR2 YNNKEL (reference sequence). The germline V and J ends were trimmed by 3 bases and 0 bases, with 14 bases remaining between them.

This clonotype has ten or more counts. V usage is TRBV10-3 and J usage is TRBJ1-3; the D is unclear. The CDR3 covers 11 residues. V was trimmed by 4 bases and J by 4 bases, leaving 2 bases between them. Germline V gene lookup returns CDR1 ENHRY and CDR2 SYGVKD. The CDR3: CAISAGNTIYF. The DNA for the CDR3 is TGTGCCATCAGTGCGGGAAACACCATATATTTT.

This clonotype was seen at least ten times. J is TRBJ1-1 and V is TRBV24-1, with D possibly matching TRBD1 (6 bases). The length of the CDR3 is 16 residues. Trimming took 4 bases from V and 9 from J, leaving 23 bases between them. Germline CDR1 KGHDR, CDR2 SFDVKD. As DNA, the CDR3 is TGTGCCACCAGTGACTGGGGTAGGGGGGCGGACGACAAAGCTTTCTTT. It yields the protein CATSDWGRGADDKAFF.

Ten or more counts support this clonotype. V usage is TRBV6-2 or TRBV6-3 and J usage is TRBJ2-5, with D perhaps matching TRBD2 (6 bases). Germline assignment: CDR1 MNHEY and CDR2 SVGEGT. The ends were cut back, 2 bases at V and 3 bases at J, with 13 bases in the middle. This CDR3 spans 15 amino acids. CDR3 coding DNA: TGTGCCAGCAGTTACCGACTAGAATGGGAAGAGACCCAGTACTTC. This encodes CASSYRLEWEETQYF.

The sample holds many counts of this clonotype. The chain links TRBV27 to TRBJ2-5, with TRBD1 identical over 7 bases. This CDR3 is built from 14 residues. Trimming removed 4 bases from V and 5 bases from J; junction bases left unmatched: 7. Germline-derived CDR1 and CDR2 are MNHEY and SMNVEV (reference sequence). Written as DNA, the CDR3 is TGTGCCAGCAGTTCTACGGACAGGACGGAGACCCAGTACTTC. Translated, it gives CASSSTDRTETQYF.

This clonotype was seen repeatedly, ten times or more. V usage is TRBV11-2 and J usage is TRBJ2-1; 14 bases are a match to TRBD2. This CDR3 is built from 16 residues. V lost 7 bases, J lost 6 bases, and 8 bases stayed unmatched. Looked up from germline, CDR1 is SGHAT and CDR2 is FQNNGV. CDR3 nucleotides: TGTGCCAGCAACGACCTTGGGACTAGCGGGAGCAATGAGCAGTTCTTC. This encodes CASNDLGTSGSNEQFF.

V and J are TRBV5-1 and TRBJ2-7, with TRBD1 matching 7 bases. With V trimmed by 1 base and J by 7 bases, 14 bases remained unmatched. This CDR3 region has 16 residues. Looked up from germline, CDR1 is SGHRS and CDR2 is YFSETQ. This CDR3 reads CASSLIVGRGTGEQYF. The CDR3 DNA reads as TGCGCCAGCAGCTTGATCGTCGGCAGGGGGACGGGAGAGCAGTACTTC.

V usage is TRBV5-5 and J usage is TRBJ2-1; 8 bases are a match to TRBD2. With V trimmed by 4 bases and J by 6 bases, 6 bases remained unmatched. The CDR3 has 14 residues. CDR1 is SGHKS, CDR2 YYEKEE, per germline (reference sequence). CDR3 sequence reads: CASSPGLVVNEQFF. Written as DNA, the CDR3 is TGTGCCAGCAGCCCGGGACTAGTAGTCAATGAGCAGTTCTTC.

This clonotype has just a few counts. For the CDR3, the DNA is TGTGCCAGCAGCCAAGAGACTAGCGGGTACTCCTACAATGAGCAGTTCTTC. The encoded protein is CASSQETSGYSYNEQFF. The chain has TRBV3-1 and TRBJ2-1; TRBD2 agrees at 10 bases. The trim removed 0 bases at V and 0 bases at J, leaving 2 bases unmatched. CDR1 and CDR2 from the germline V gene are LGHDT and YNNKEL (reference sequence). This CDR3 region has 17 residues.

The chain combines TRBV28 with TRBJ2-1; 7 bases fit TRBD2. From germline, CDR1 is MDHEN and CDR2 SYDVKM. The CDR3 totals 17 residues. The trim removed 1 base at V and 0 bases at J, leaving 6 bases unmatched. In DNA, the CDR3 is TGTGCCAGCAGTTTATTTTCTAGCGGACTCTCCTACAATGAGCAGTTCTTC. It encodes CASSLFSSGLSYNEQFF.

Ten or more counts support this clonotype. The chain has TRBV7-2 and TRBJ1-3, with unresolved D. Germline CDR1 is SGHTA and CDR2 is FQGNSA. The CDR3 totals 15 residues. V lost 3 bases and J lost 0, with 9 bases in between. For the CDR3, the DNA is TGTGCCAGCAGCTTCTCAGCGCGCTCTGGAAACACCATATATTTT. Amino acids: CASSFSARSGNTIYF.